This T cell receptor beta chain was identified during a study of blood T cell repertoires in COVID-19. Across the study: T cells, B-cell-depleted T cells, or PBMCs provided the cDNA or gDNA that served as material.

The CDR3 spans 16 residues. The V gene lost 4 bases and the J gene lost 0 bases, with 13 bases spanning the gap. The germline V gene encodes CDR1 MDHEN and CDR2 SYDVKM. In the authors' workflow: Quantification of nucleated cells was approximated via reference gene primer amplification. Measured with immunoSEQ multiplex PCR; TCRdb has only the in-frame clones, and not every one. The V and J calls and clone size were taken over from that table, and D and trimming were inferred from the DNA. This sample yields some 45,000 clones, of which 83% are seen a single time; less than 9.5% belongs to the top ten.

The chain couples TRBV28 to TRBJ1-3; D unclear. The sequencing sample was made of peripheral blood. The receptor was isolated from a man older than 75 in a cohort sampled during active COVID-19. The CDR3 region has the DNA TGTGCCAGCAGTTCCCCCGGGGAAACCTCTGGAAACACCATATATTTT. Translation gives CASSSPGETSGNTIYF. Looking up the rest from reference TRBV28 and TRBJ1-3 gives the full variable domain: DVKVTQSSRYLVKRTGEKVFLECVQDMDHENMFWYRQDPGLGLRLIYFSYDVKMKEKGDIPEGYSVSREKKERFSLILESASTNQTSMYLCASSSPGETSGNTIYFGEGSWLTVV.